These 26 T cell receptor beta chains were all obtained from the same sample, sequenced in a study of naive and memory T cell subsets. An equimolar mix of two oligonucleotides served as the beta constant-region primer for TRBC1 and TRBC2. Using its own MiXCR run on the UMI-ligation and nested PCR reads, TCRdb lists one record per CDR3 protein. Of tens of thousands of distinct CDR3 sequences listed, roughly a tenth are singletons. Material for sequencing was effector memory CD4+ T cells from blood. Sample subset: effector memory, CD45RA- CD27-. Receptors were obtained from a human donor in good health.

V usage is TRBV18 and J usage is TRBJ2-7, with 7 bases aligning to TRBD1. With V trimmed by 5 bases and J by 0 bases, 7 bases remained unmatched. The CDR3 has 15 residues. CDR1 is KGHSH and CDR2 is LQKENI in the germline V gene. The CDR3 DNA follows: TGTGCCAGCTCAGGACAGGAGCCAATCTCCTACGAGCAGTACTTC. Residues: CASSGQEPISYEQYF.

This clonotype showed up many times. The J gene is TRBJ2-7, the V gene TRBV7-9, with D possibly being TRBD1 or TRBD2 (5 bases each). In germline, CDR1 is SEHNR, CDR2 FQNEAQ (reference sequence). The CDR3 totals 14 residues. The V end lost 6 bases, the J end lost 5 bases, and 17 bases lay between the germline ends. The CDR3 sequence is CASRGIGRGDEQYF. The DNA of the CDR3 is TGTGCCAGCAGAGGTATTGGGAGAGGGGACGAGCAGTACTTC.

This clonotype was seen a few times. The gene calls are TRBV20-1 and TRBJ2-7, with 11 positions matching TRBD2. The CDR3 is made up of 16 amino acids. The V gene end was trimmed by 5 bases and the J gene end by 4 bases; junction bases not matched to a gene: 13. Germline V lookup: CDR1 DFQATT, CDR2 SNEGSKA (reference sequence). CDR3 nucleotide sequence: TGCAGTGCTCTTGGGACTAGCGGCAGTGCCTCATACGAGCAGTACTTC. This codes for CSALGTSGSASYEQYF.

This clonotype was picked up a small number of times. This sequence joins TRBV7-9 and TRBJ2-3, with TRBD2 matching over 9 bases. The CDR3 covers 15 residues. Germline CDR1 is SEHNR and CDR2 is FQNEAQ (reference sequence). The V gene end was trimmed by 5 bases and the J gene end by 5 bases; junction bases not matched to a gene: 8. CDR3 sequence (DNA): TGTGCCAGCAGCGTCGCGGGACTAGCAAAAGATACGCAGTATTTT. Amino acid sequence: CASSVAGLAKDTQYF.

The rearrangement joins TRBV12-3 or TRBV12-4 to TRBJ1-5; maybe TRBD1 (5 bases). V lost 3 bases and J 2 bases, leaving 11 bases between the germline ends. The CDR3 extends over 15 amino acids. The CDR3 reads CASSFRDGRNQPQHF. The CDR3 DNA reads TGTGCCAGCAGTTTCCGGGACGGCCGCAATCAGCCCCAGCATTTT.

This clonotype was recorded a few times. This chain's CDR3 is CSARDLRGVGGYTF. CDR3 DNA sequence: TGCAGTGCTAGAGATCTCCGGGGCGTCGGCGGCTACACCTTC. This chain links TRBV20-1 with TRBJ1-2, with TRBD1 as a possible D gene (5 bases). Germline V gene data show CDR1 as DFQATT and CDR2 as SNEGSKA (reference sequence). The CDR3 spans 14 residues. V lost 0 bases and J 8 bases, leaving 16 bases between the germline ends.

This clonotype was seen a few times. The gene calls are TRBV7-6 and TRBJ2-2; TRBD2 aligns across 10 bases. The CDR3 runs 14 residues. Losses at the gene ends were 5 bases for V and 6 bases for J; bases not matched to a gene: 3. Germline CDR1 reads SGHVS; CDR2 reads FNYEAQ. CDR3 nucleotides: TGTGCCAGCAGCCCAACTAGCGGGGCCGGGGAGCTGTTTTTT. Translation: CASSPTSGAGELFF.

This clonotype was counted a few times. The CDR3: CASSWTGPTDTQYF. CDR3 nucleotide sequence: TGTGCCAGCAGTTGGACAGGGCCCACAGATACGCAGTATTTT. This chain connects TRBV6-6 to TRBJ2-3; TRBD1 matches 8 bases. From germline, CDR1 is MNHNY and CDR2 SVGAGI (reference sequence). After removal of 4 bases from V and 2 bases from J, the junction contained 2 bases not matched to a gene. This CDR3 comprises 14 residues.

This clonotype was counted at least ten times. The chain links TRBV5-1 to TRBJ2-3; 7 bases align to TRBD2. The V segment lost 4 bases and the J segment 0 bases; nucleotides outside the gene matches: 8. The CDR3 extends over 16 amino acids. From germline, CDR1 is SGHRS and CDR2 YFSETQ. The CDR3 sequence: CASSAASGLSTDTQYF. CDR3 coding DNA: TGCGCCAGCAGCGCTGCTAGCGGCCTAAGCACAGATACGCAGTATTTT.

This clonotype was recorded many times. The CDR3 reads CASSETGGETQYF. The CDR3 DNA reads as TGTGCCAGCAGTGAAACGGGAGGCGAGACCCAGTACTTC. The genes are TRBV2 and TRBJ2-5, with 7 bases lining up with TRBD2. This CDR3 contains 13 residues. Germline V lookup: CDR1 SNHLY, CDR2 FYNNEI. Unmatched junction bases numbered 2, after V lost 2 bases and J lost 5 bases. The whole variable domain, filled in from reference TRBV2 and TRBJ2-5, reads EPEVTQTPSHQVTQMGQEVILRCVPISNHLYFYWYRQILGQKVEFLVSFYNNEISEKSEIFDDQFSVERPDGSNFTLKIRSTKLEDSAMYFCASSETGGETQYFGPGTRLLVL.

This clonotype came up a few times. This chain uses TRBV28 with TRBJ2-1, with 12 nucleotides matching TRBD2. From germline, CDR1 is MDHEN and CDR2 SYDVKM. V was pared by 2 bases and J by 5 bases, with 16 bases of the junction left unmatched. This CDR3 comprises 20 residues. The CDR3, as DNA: TGTGCCAGCAGTTTAGGACTAGCGGGGATATTCCCAACTGGAAACAATGAGCAGTTCTTC. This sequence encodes CASSLGLAGIFPTGNNEQFF.

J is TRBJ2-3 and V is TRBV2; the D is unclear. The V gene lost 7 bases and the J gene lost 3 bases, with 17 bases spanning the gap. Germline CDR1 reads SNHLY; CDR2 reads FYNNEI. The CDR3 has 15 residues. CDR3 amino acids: CASKPIGLPTDTQYF. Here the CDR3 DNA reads TGTGCCAGCAAGCCGATAGGATTGCCTACAGATACGCAGTATTTT. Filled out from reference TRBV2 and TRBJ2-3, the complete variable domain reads EPEVTQTPSHQVTQMGQEVILRCVPISNHLYFYWYRQILGQKVEFLVSFYNNEISEKSEIFDDQFSVERPDGSNFTLKIRSTKLEDSAMYFCASKPIGLPTDTQYFGPGTRLTVL.

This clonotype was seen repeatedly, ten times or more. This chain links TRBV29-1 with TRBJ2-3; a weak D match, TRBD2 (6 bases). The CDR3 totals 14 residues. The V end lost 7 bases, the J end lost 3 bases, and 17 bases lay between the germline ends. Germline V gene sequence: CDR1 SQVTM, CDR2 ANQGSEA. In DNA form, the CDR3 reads TGCAGCGGGGGAGTGGTTGGGGGGACAGATACGCAGTATTTT. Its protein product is CSGGVVGGTDTQYF.

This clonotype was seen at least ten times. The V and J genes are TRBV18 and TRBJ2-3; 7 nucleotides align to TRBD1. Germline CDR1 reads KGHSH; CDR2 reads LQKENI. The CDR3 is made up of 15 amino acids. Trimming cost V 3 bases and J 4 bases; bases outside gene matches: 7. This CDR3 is CASSPERGPSDTQYF. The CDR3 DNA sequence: TGTGCCAGCTCACCCGAGAGGGGGCCGTCAGATACGCAGTATTTT.

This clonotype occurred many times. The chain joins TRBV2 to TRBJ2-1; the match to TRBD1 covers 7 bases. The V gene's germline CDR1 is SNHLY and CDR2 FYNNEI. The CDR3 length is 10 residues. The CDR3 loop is CGQGYNEQFF. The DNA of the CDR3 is TGTGGACAGGGATACAATGAGCAGTTCTTC. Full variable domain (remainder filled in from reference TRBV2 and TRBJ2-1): EPEVTQTPSHQVTQMGQEVILRCVPISNHLYFYWYRQILGQKVEFLVSFYNNEISEKSEIFDDQFSVERPDGSNFTLKIRSTKLEDSAMYFCGQGYNEQFFGPGTRLTVL.

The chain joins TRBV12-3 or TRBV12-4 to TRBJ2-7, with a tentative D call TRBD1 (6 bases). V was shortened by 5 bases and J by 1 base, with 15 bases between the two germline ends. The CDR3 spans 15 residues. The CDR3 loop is CASSPGPGVSYEQYF. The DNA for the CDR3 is TGTGCCAGCAGTCCAGGTCCAGGGGTATCCTACGAGCAGTACTTC.

The CDR3: CASRGTAITGELFF. The CDR3, as DNA: TGTGCCAGTAGGGGGACAGCCATCACCGGGGAGCTGTTTTTT. The J gene is TRBJ2-2, the V gene TRBV19; TRBD1 matches 7 bases. The trim removed 6 bases at V and 4 bases at J, leaving 5 bases unmatched. This CDR3 has 14 amino acids. Germline values: CDR1 LNHDA, CDR2 SQIVND (reference sequence).

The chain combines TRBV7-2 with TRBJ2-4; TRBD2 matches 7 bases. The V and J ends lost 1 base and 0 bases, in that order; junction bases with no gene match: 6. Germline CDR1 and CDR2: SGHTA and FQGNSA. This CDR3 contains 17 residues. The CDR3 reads CASSLDWGGAAKNIQYF. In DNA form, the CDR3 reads TGTGCCAGCAGCTTAGATTGGGGAGGGGCAGCCAAAAACATTCAGTACTTC.

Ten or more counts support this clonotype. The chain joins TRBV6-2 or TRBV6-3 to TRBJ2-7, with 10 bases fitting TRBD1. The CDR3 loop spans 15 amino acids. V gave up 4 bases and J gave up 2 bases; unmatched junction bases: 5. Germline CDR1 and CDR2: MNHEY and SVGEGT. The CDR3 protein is CASSSSGTGAYEQYF. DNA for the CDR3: TGTGCCAGCAGTTCGTCCGGGACAGGGGCCTACGAGCAGTACTTC.

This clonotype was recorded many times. DNA of the CDR3: TGCGCCAGCAGCCAATACCCCCAAGGGGTTTCCGAGACCTACGAGCAGTACTTC. Translated, it gives CASSQYPQGVSETYEQYF. The chain combines TRBV4-3 with TRBJ2-7; D perhaps matches TRBD1 (5 bases). The CDR3 contains 18 residues. CDR1 is LGHNA, CDR2 YSLEER, per germline. V lost 2 bases and J 2 bases, leaving 22 bases between the germline ends.

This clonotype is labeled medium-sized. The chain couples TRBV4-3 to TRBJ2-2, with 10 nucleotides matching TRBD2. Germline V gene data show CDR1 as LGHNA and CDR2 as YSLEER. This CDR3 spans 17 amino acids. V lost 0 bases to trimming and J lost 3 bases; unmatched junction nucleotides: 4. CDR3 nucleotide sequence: TGCGCCAGCAGCCAAGACGGTAGCGGGAGGCACACCGGGGAGCTGTTTTTT. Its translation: CASSQDGSGRHTGELFF.

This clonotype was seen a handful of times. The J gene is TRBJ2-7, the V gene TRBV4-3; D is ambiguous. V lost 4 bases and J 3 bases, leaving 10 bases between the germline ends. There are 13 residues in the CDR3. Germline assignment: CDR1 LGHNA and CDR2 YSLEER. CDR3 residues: CASSLTLDYEQYF. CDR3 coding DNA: TGCGCCAGCAGCCTTACCCTGGACTACGAGCAGTACTTC.

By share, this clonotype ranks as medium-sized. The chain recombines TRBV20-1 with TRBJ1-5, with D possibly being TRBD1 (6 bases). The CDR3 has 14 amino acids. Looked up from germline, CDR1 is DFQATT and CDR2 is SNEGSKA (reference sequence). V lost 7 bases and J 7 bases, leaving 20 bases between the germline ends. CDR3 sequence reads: CSVPWGGPKQPQHF. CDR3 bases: TGCAGTGTCCCGTGGGGGGGCCCGAAACAGCCCCAGCATTTT.

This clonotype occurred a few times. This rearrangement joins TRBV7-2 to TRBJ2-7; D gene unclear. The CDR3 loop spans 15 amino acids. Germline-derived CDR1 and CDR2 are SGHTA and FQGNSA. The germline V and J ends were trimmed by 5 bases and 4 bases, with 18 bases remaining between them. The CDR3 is CASSARKVGFYEQYF. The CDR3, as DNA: TGTGCCAGCAGCGCCAGGAAGGTCGGTTTTTACGAGCAGTACTTC. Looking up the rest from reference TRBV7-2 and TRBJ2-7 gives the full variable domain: GAGVSQSPSNKVTEKGKDVELRCDPISGHTALYWYRQSLGQGLEFLIYFQGNSAPDKSGLPSDRFSAERTGGSVSTLTIQRTQQEDSAVYLCASSARKVGFYEQYFGPGTRLTVT.

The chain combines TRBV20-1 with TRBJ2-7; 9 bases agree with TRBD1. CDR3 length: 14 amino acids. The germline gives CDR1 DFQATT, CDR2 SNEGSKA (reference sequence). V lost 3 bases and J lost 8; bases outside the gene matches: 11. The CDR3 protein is CSASPDRGFWKQYF. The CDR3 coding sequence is TGCAGTGCTAGCCCAGACAGGGGGTTTTGGAAGCAGTACTTC.

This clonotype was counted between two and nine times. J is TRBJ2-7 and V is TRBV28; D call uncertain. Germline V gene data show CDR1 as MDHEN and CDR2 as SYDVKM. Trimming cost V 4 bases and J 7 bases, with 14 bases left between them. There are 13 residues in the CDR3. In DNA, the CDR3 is TGTGCCAGCAGTTCGAGTGGGGTCAGGGAGCAGTACTTC. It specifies CASSSSGVREQYF.